This T cell receptor (beta chain) comes out of a study of T cell responses to AZD1222 COVID-19 vaccine. To note about this clone: The antigen remains unidentified.

Only in-frame clones appear in the TCRdb table, and some are missing; sequencing was by immunoSEQ multiplex PCR. This table has 40,000 to 45,000 clones, 60% to 85% appearing once. Study-wide findings and caveats: Most donors were white British, females outnumbered males, and clonal diversity was possibly underestimated. Seropositivity was recorded at baseline in only 6 or 7 AZD1222 recipients. With dominance at 160-218 and 743-854, vaccine-associated CD4 TCRs spanned spike.

Trimming took 8 bases from V and 0 from J, leaving 13 bases between them. Looked up from germline, CDR1 is MNHEY and CDR2 is SVGAGI. CDR3 length: 14 residues. Sequenced here: peripheral blood, sampled on day 0 of AZD1222 vaccination. This receptor was taken from an adult in good health. The chain is built from TRBV6-5 and TRBJ1-1; the D gene is possibly TRBD1 (6 bases). The CDR3 DNA sequence: TGTGCCAGCGCTCGGGAGGGGGTGAACACTGAAGCTTTCTTT. It codes for CASAREGVNTEAFF.